These 21 T cell receptor beta chains came from one sample sequenced in a study of T cell responses to AZD1222 COVID-19 vaccine. Repertoires were generated with immunoSEQ multiplex PCR, while TCRdb's copy carries only in-frame clones and drops some. Here the sample spans around 84,000 clones, roughly 88% being singletons. The specimen comprised peripheral blood, sampled on day 0 of MenACWY control vaccination. The origin of the receptors is an adult in good health.

This rearrangement joins TRBV24-1 to TRBJ2-1; 8 nucleotides agree with TRBD2. The ends lost 3 bases at V and 3 bases at J; junction bases unmatched: 6. The CDR3 is 16 residues long. Germline-derived CDR1 and CDR2 are KGHDR and SFDVKD. The CDR3 protein is CATSDVTSGRYNEQFF. The CDR3 DNA reads TGTGCCACCAGTGATGTTACTAGCGGACGCTACAATGAGCAGTTCTTC.

This clone was seen just once. This chain connects TRBV2 to TRBJ2-7; 11 nucleotides match TRBD1. This CDR3 spans 14 amino acids. The germline gives CDR1 SNHLY, CDR2 FYNNEI. The junction had 7 bases not matched to a gene; V was cut back by 3 bases and J by 9 bases. CDR3 sequence: CASSDWDRGIGQYF. The CDR3 nucleotides read TGTGCCAGCAGTGATTGGGACAGGGGGATCGGGCAGTACTTC.

The V gene is TRBV18, the J gene TRBJ1-4; 9 nucleotides agree with TRBD1. Trimming removed 6 bases from V and 7 bases from J; junction bases left unmatched: 9. The germline CDR1 and CDR2 sequences are KGHSH and LQKENI. This CDR3 is 15 amino acids long. The CDR3 loop reads CASSQQGAQGEKLFF. The CDR3 coding sequence is TGTGCCAGCTCTCAACAGGGGGCGCAGGGTGAAAAACTGTTTTTT. Full variable domain (missing parts from reference TRBV18 and TRBJ1-4): NAGVMQNPRHLVRRRGQEARLRCSPMKGHSHVYWYRQLPEEGLKFMVYLQKENIIDESGMPKERFSAEFPKEGPSILRIQQVVRGDSAAYFCASSQQGAQGEKLFFGSGTQLSVL.

The genes are TRBV7-8 and TRBJ1-3; D unresolved. Germline values: CDR1 SGHVS, CDR2 FQNEAQ. The CDR3 extends over 13 amino acids. V shed 5 bases and J shed 12 bases, with 17 bases lying between them. CDR3 nucleotides: TGTGCCAGCAGCGGTGGGCCCGGCTACGGCATATATTTT. It encodes CASSGGPGYGIYF.

The rearrangement links TRBV7-6 to TRBJ1-5, with D possibly matching TRBD1 (5 bases). V was trimmed by 1 base and J by 1 base, leaving 11 bases between them. The germline gives CDR1 SGHVS, CDR2 FNYEAQ. There are 16 residues in the CDR3. The CDR3 DNA reads as TGTGCCAGCAGCTTAGGGCAGGGAGGAAGCAATCAGCCCCAGCATTTT. Translating gives CASSLGQGGSNQPQHF.

V usage is TRBV10-3 and J usage is TRBJ2-7; 8 nucleotides align to TRBD2. Germline CDR1 reads ENHRY; CDR2 reads SYGVKD. CDR3 length: 14 amino acids. Trimming removed 7 bases from V and 1 base from J; junction bases left unmatched: 6. The CDR3: CAITSGGVSYEQYF. The CDR3 nucleotides read TGTGCCATCACCTCCGGGGGGGTATCCTACGAGCAGTACTTC.

A single count supports this clone. The J gene is TRBJ1-4, the V gene TRBV5-1, with TRBD1 matching over 9 bases. This CDR3 contains 14 residues. Trimming cost V 0 bases and J 8 bases; bases outside gene matches: 2. Germline CDR1 is SGHRS and CDR2 is YFSETQ. The CDR3: CASSLVTGGEKLFF. CDR3 bases: TGCGCCAGCAGCTTGGTGACAGGGGGGGAAAAACTGTTTTTT.

This rearrangement joins TRBV3-1 (or the pseudogene TRBV3-2) to TRBJ2-2; 8 positions match TRBD2. V lost 4 bases, J lost 1 base, and 5 bases stayed unmatched. CDR3 length: 16 amino acids. Germline assignment: CDR1 LGHDT and CDR2 YNNKEL (reference sequence). The CDR3 coding sequence is TGTGCCAGCAGCCTTCGGCTAGCGGGGAACACCGGGGAGCTGTTTTTT. Translating it yields CASSLRLAGNTGELFF.

This chain joins TRBV18 and TRBJ2-6; D not resolved. The CDR3 is made up of 16 amino acids. Trimming took 3 bases from V and 0 from J, leaving 9 bases between them. The germline V gene encodes CDR1 KGHSH and CDR2 LQKENI. CDR3 sequence reads: CASSPYAPSGANVLTF. DNA for the CDR3: TGTGCCAGCTCACCTTACGCCCCCTCTGGGGCCAACGTCCTGACTTTC. Together with reference TRBV18 and TRBJ2-6, the CDR3 gives the full variable domain: NAGVMQNPRHLVRRRGQEARLRCSPMKGHSHVYWYRQLPEEGLKFMVYLQKENIIDESGMPKERFSAEFPKEGPSILRIQQVVRGDSAAYFCASSPYAPSGANVLTFGAGSRLTVL.

The rearrangement links TRBV30 to TRBJ2-1, with D perhaps matching TRBD1 (6 bases). Per the germline V gene, CDR1 is GTSNPN and CDR2 is SVGIG (reference sequence). The CDR3 runs to 16 residues. V was trimmed by 1 base and J by 1 base, leaving 14 bases between them. In DNA, the CDR3 is TGTGCCTGGAGTGAGTCACAGGGAGAGTCCTACAATGAGCAGTTCTTC. Translation gives CAWSESQGESYNEQFF.

The rearrangement joins TRBV11-2 to TRBJ1-4; possible D gene TRBD1, 5 bases. Germline CDR1 is SGHAT and CDR2 is FQNNGV. With 2 bases removed from V and 11 bases from J, the gap between germline ends came to 24 bases. This CDR3 has 17 residues. Here the CDR3 DNA reads TGTGCCAGCAGCTTATCGACCCTCGGAGGGGCGCGAACGAAACTGTTTTTT. Translated: CASSLSTLGGARTKLFF.

The rearrangement links TRBV5-1 to TRBJ1-6, with a tentative D call TRBD1 (5 bases). In germline, CDR1 is SGHRS, CDR2 YFSETQ. The CDR3 runs to 15 residues. V was cut by 2 bases and J by 7 bases, with 13 bases left in between. CDR3 coding DNA: TGCGCCAGCAGCTTAGGGGACCCCTTGAATTCACCCCTCCACTTT. Encoded protein: CASSLGDPLNSPLHF.

V is TRBV4-1 and J is TRBJ1-3, with D possibly matching TRBD1 (5 bases). CDR1 is MGHRA, CDR2 YSYEKL, per germline. V dropped 1 base and J dropped 0 bases, with 13 bases sitting between them. This CDR3 is built from 17 residues. The CDR3 loop is CASSQGADRHSGNTIYF. CDR3 DNA: TGCGCCAGCAGCCAAGGGGCCGACAGACACTCTGGAAACACCATATATTTT.

The J gene is TRBJ2-1, the V gene TRBV24-1; no definite D call. V dropped 4 bases and J dropped 7 bases, with 16 bases sitting between them. Germline CDR1 is KGHDR and CDR2 is SFDVKD. The CDR3 spans 15 residues. CDR3 nucleotide sequence: TGTGCCACCAGTGACGCAGGTGGGTTCAGTAATGAGCAGTTCTTC. It codes for CATSDAGGFSNEQFF.

The rearrangement links TRBV19 to TRBJ2-2; TRBD2 is a possible D gene (5 bases). The germline CDR1 and CDR2 sequences are LNHDA and SQIVND (reference sequence). This CDR3 has 15 amino acids. V gave up 1 base and J gave up 2 bases, with 8 bases separating them. The CDR3 DNA reads TGTGCCAGTAGTATAGGTCGACTAAACACCGGGGAGCTGTTTTTT. It codes for CASSIGRLNTGELFF. The entire variable domain, with the rest obtained from reference TRBV19 and TRBJ2-2, is as follows: DGGITQSPKYLFRKEGQNVTLSCEQNLNHDAMYWYRQDPGQGLRLIYYSQIVNDFQKGDIAEGYSVSREKKESFPLTVTSAQKNPTAFYLCASSIGRLNTGELFFGEGSRLTVL.

The chain links TRBV7-2 to TRBJ1-4; no clear D gene. Trimming pared 1 base from V and 6 bases from J, leaving 12 bases between. The CDR3 has 15 residues. The germline gives CDR1 SGHTA, CDR2 FQGNSA. The CDR3 loop reads CASSLVVGIDEKLFF. CDR3 nucleotide sequence: TGTGCCAGCAGCTTAGTAGTTGGGATTGATGAAAAACTGTTTTTT.

The chain uses TRBV29-1 and TRBJ2-3, with a weak D call TRBD2 (6 bases). Germline CDR1 and CDR2: SQVTM and ANQGSEA. CDR3 length equals 13 residues. V was trimmed by 7 bases and J by 0 bases, leaving 11 bases between them. The CDR3 loop is CSATRGSTDTQYF. CDR3 sequence (DNA): TGCAGCGCCACACGGGGGAGCACAGATACGCAGTATTTT.

The chain uses TRBV7-2 and TRBJ2-1, with TRBD2 matching 9 bases. Germline loops: CDR1 SGHTA, CDR2 FQGNSA. The CDR3 contains 16 residues. V was clipped by 5 bases and J by 6 bases; unmatched bases: 11. CDR3 sequence (DNA): TGTGCCAGCAGCCCCCATGGCGGGGGGGCCCCCAATGAGCAGTTCTTC. Protein: CASSPHGGGAPNEQFF.

The chain combines TRBV7-3 with TRBJ1-2; 7 nucleotides align to TRBD1. CDR3 size: 13 residues. Germline loops: CDR1 SGHTA, CDR2 FQGTGA. V dropped 4 bases and J dropped 8; count of bases not matched to a gene: 7. CDR3 amino acids: CASSSRQGGGYTF. In DNA form, the CDR3 reads TGTGCCAGCAGCTCCCGACAGGGCGGCGGCTACACCTTC.

Here the CDR3 reads CASSRGGQGIGNEKLFF. The CDR3 nucleotides are TGTGCCAGCAGCCGCGGCGGGCAGGGGATCGGTAATGAAAAACTGTTTTTT. The V gene is TRBV4-2, the J gene TRBJ1-4, with D possibly being TRBD1 (6 bases). V was clipped by 4 bases and J by 4 bases, with 19 bases between them. In germline, CDR1 is LGHNA, CDR2 YNFKEQ. There are 17 residues in the CDR3.

The chain employs TRBV7-8 and TRBJ1-4; perhaps TRBD1 as D (6 bases). The germline V and J ends were trimmed by 5 bases and 4 bases, with 11 bases remaining between them. Looked up from germline, CDR1 is SGHVS and CDR2 is FQNEAQ. The CDR3 covers 14 residues. CDR3 residues: CASSPRTDNEKLFF. The CDR3 nucleotides are TGTGCCAGCAGCCCCAGGACAGATAATGAAAAACTGTTTTTT. The full variable domain, in which reference TRBV7-8 and TRBJ1-4 provide the parts outside the CDR3, is GAGVSQSPRYKVAKRGQDVALRCDPISGHVSLFWYQQALGQGPEFLTYFQNEAQLDKSGLPSDRFFAERPEGSVSTLKIQRTQQEDSAVYLCASSPRTDNEKLFFGSGTQLSVL.